The 13 T cell receptor beta chains below come from one sample, sequenced in a study of graft-versus-host responses after intestinal transplantation. Repertoires were generated with immunoSEQ multiplex PCR, while TCRdb's copy carries only in-frame clones and drops some. The top ten hold roughly two fifths of the sample, which has tens of thousands of clones, 85% to 95% seen once. Sequences were derived from PBMCs, sampled around 37 weeks after intestinal transplant. The receptors here all came from a human patient who received an intestinal transplant, so some T cells may come from the graft donor.

The chain couples TRBV19 to TRBJ2-1; 8 bases agree with TRBD2. Germline CDR1 LNHDA, CDR2 SQIVND (reference sequence). The ends lost 2 bases at V and 5 bases at J; junction bases unmatched: 5. This CDR3 contains 15 residues. CDR3 sequence (DNA): TGTGCCAGTAGTATAAGCGGGAGAGGCGACAATGAGCAGTTCTTC. It yields the protein CASSISGRGDNEQFF. Drawing the rest from reference TRBV19 and TRBJ2-1, the complete variable domain is DGGITQSPKYLFRKEGQNVTLSCEQNLNHDAMYWYRQDPGQGLRLIYYSQIVNDFQKGDIAEGYSVSREKKESFPLTVTSAQKNPTAFYLCASSISGRGDNEQFFGPGTRLTVL.

This clone was seen once. The chain is built from TRBV4-1 and TRBJ2-1; tentative D call: TRBD2 (6 bases). Germline V gene data show CDR1 as MGHRA and CDR2 as YSYEKL. The CDR3 length is 22 residues. V was clipped by 3 bases and J by 1 base, with 31 bases between them. The CDR3 DNA reads as TGCGCCAGCAGCCACCCCCCGCTCCGGGACTGGGAGGTCGCGGATTCCTACAATGAGCAGTTCTTC. Amino acid sequence: CASSHPPLRDWEVADSYNEQFF.

In DNA, the CDR3 is TGCGCCAGCAGCTTGGACACAGGCTCCACAGATACGCAGTATTTT. Encoded protein: CASSLDTGSTDTQYF. V is TRBV5-1 and J is TRBJ2-3, with D possibly TRBD1 on 5 matching bases. This CDR3 is built from 15 residues. The germline gives CDR1 SGHRS, CDR2 YFSETQ. The germline V and J ends were trimmed by 0 bases and 2 bases, with 10 bases remaining between them.

The chain is built from TRBV6-5 and TRBJ2-7; D possibly matches TRBD1 or TRBD2 (5 bases each). This CDR3 has 14 residues. Germline V gene data show CDR1 as MNHEY and CDR2 as SVGAGI. V gave up 2 bases and J gave up 2 bases, with 10 bases separating them. The CDR3 DNA sequence: TGTGCCAGCAGTTACGGGGCCGGGACCTACGAGCAGTACTTC. It encodes CASSYGAGTYEQYF.

The chain is built from TRBV7-6 and TRBJ2-7; 10 nucleotides match TRBD2. Germline CDR1 reads SGHVS; CDR2 reads FNYEAQ. This CDR3 has 18 amino acids. V shed 3 bases, J shed 2 bases, and the junction held 13 bases outside the gene matches. CDR3 amino acids: CASSLKAGGSKGAYEQYF. The CDR3 nucleotides read TGTGCCAGCAGCTTGAAAGCGGGAGGGTCCAAAGGCGCCTACGAGCAGTACTTC.

This chain's CDR3 is CASSFFGGWGSNQPQHF. CDR3 DNA: TGTGCCAGCAGCTTCTTCGGGGGTTGGGGAAGCAATCAGCCCCAGCATTTT. This rearrangement joins TRBV7-9 to TRBJ1-5; possibly TRBD1 for D (5 bases). Germline loops: CDR1 SEHNR, CDR2 FQNEAQ (reference sequence). The CDR3 length is 17 residues. Trimming stripped 3 bases from V and 1 base from J, with 16 bases between.

The chain carries TRBV19 and TRBJ2-7; D uncertain. Trimming removed 5 bases at V and 3 bases at J, with 11 bases between. The CDR3 covers 13 residues. CDR1 LNHDA and CDR2 SQIVND come from the germline V gene (reference sequence). The CDR3 region is CASSPSPFYEQYF. In DNA, the CDR3 is TGTGCCAGTAGTCCTTCCCCTTTCTACGAGCAGTACTTC. Full variable domain (missing parts from reference TRBV19 and TRBJ2-7): DGGITQSPKYLFRKEGQNVTLSCEQNLNHDAMYWYRQDPGQGLRLIYYSQIVNDFQKGDIAEGYSVSREKKESFPLTVTSAQKNPTAFYLCASSPSPFYEQYFGPGTRLTVT.

The V call is TRBV28, the J call TRBJ2-7; D call uncertain. CDR1 and CDR2 from the germline V gene are MDHEN and SYDVKM. The germline V and J ends were trimmed by 4 bases and 0 bases, with 4 bases remaining between them. The CDR3 length is 12 residues. The CDR3 DNA follows: TGTGCCAGCAGTTCCGTCTCCTACGAGCAGTACTTC. This gives the protein CASSSVSYEQYF.

The V call is TRBV4-2, the J call TRBJ2-1, with 10 nucleotides matching TRBD2. Per germline, CDR1 LGHNA and CDR2 YNFKEQ. CDR3 size: 18 residues. V was clipped by 0 bases and J by 0 bases; unmatched bases: 5. The CDR3 sequence: CASSQDPTSGNSYNEQFF. CDR3 nucleotides: TGTGCCAGCAGCCAAGACCCCACTAGCGGGAACTCCTACAATGAGCAGTTCTTC.

The chain links TRBV5-4 to TRBJ2-7, with D uncertain. The CDR3 spans 13 residues. Between the trimmed V and J ends, which lost 1 base and 3 bases, there was a span of 8 bases. In germline, CDR1 is SGHNT, CDR2 YYREEE (reference sequence). For the CDR3, the DNA is TGTGCCAGCAGCTTGTACGAGAGCTACGAGCAGTACTTC. Residues: CASSLYESYEQYF.

The chain employs TRBV19 and TRBJ2-2; D gene ambiguous. The CDR3 is made up of 12 amino acids. Looked up from germline, CDR1 is LNHDA and CDR2 is SQIVND (reference sequence). V was cut by 4 bases and J by 9 bases, with 9 bases left in between. CDR3 sequence reads: CASSKDGRELFF. The DNA for the CDR3 is TGTGCCAGTAGTAAAGACGGCCGGGAGCTGTTTTTT.

This clone was counted only a few times. The genes are TRBV15 and TRBJ2-7, with TRBD1 identical over 9 bases. Germline V gives CDR1 LNHNV, CDR2 YYDKDF (reference sequence). This CDR3 has 16 residues. After removal of 6 bases from V and 6 bases from J, the junction contained 15 bases not matched to a gene. For the CDR3, the DNA is TGTGCCACCAGAAATACCGGGACAGGGTCCTCAGGCGAGCAGTACTTC. Its translation: CATRNTGTGSSGEQYF.

This rearrangement joins TRBV18 to TRBJ1-5, with D possibly matching TRBD1 (5 bases). Trimming shortened V by 3 bases and J by 5 bases, and 8 bases separated the two germline ends. The CDR3 consists of 13 residues. Germline V gene lookup returns CDR1 KGHSH and CDR2 LQKENI. In nucleotides, the CDR3 is TGTGCCAGCTCACCTAAAGGGGATCAGCCCCAGCATTTT. Encoded protein: CASSPKGDQPQHF. Based on the CDR3 plus reference TRBV18 and TRBJ1-5, the full variable domain is NAGVMQNPRHLVRRRGQEARLRCSPMKGHSHVYWYRQLPEEGLKFMVYLQKENIIDESGMPKERFSAEFPKEGPSILRIQQVVRGDSAAYFCASSPKGDQPQHFGDGTRLSIL.